This entry is about one TCR beta chain. The antigen is undetermined. The authors' processing: Filtering differed, since immunoSEQ gave only junction sequences and no quality scores. The table came from immunoSEQ multiplex PCR; TCRdb's copy has only in-frame clones and leaves some out. V and J calls and clone size come straight from that table; D and trimming were deduced from the DNA. The sample shows some 1,100,000 clones, around three quarters of them seen only once. These data come from a study of shared clonotypes between healthy human individuals. General study findings and limits: Sampling involved blood alone; tissue repertoires likely differ. The study's rarefaction showed incomplete sorted-subset sequencing despite large depth.

The CDR3 covers 13 residues. Germline-derived CDR1 and CDR2 are LNHDA and SQIVND (reference sequence). V was shortened by 6 bases and J by 0 bases, with 8 bases between the two germline ends. From CD4+ cells came CD45RA+ naive and CD45RA-negative memory subsets. This clonotype was obtained from a man aged 18 to 29 in good health. Some clones in this sample may be carry-over from other donors' samples. The sample taken for sequencing was memory CD4+ T cells from PBMCs. Subset given: CD45RA-negative fraction. The V gene is TRBV19, the J gene TRBJ2-5; possible D gene TRBD1, 6 bases. DNA of the CDR3: TGTGCCAGTAGGGGACAAGACCAAGAGACCCAGTACTTC. Protein sequence: CASRGQDQETQYF.